The T cell receptor beta chain described here comes from a study of blood T cell repertoires in COVID-19. The study drew participants aged about 18 to 89 years from about two dozen US areas. Many counts were recorded for this clone. Original analysis: Counts of nucleated cells, estimated from reference gene primer amplification, were obtained. The method was immunoSEQ multiplex PCR; TCRdb's version includes in-frame clones alone and lacks a portion of them. Clone size and the V and J calls come from that table; the DNA yielded D and trimming. The data contain approximately 320,000 clones, around 90% of them singletons. This CDR3 region has 15 residues. The V gene lost 0 bases and the J gene lost 6 bases, with 15 bases spanning the gap. Germline loops: CDR1 LGHDT, CDR2 YNNKEL (reference sequence).

The specimen sequenced was PBMCs or T cells enriched from blood (not recorded which). The source of this sequence is a man aged 55 to 70 who had recovered from COVID-19. The chain uses TRBV3-1 (or the pseudogene TRBV3-2) and TRBJ2-7, with a weak D call TRBD1 (5 bases). CDR3 region: CASSQDLGRVGEQYF. DNA of the CDR3: TGTGCCAGCAGCCAAGATCTCGGCAGGGTAGGCGAGCAGTACTTC.